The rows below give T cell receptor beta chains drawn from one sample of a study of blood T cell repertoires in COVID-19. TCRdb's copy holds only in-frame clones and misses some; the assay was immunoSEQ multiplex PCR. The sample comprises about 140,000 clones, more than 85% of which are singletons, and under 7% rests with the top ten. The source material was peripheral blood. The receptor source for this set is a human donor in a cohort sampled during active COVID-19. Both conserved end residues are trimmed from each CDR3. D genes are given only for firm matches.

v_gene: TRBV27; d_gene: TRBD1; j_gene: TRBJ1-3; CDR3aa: ASSPTGSGNTIY
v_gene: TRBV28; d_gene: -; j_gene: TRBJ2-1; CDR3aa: ASSPSIGGAYNEQF
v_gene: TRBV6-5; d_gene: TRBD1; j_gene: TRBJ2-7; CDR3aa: ASTTGQGREQY
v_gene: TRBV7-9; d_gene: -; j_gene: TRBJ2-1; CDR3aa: ANRTAGRGYEQF
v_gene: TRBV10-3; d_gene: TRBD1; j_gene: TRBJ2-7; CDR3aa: AIATGAKTYEQY
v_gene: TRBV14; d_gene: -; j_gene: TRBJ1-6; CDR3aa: ASSQDLRGNSPLH
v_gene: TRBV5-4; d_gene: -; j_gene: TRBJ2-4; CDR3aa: ASSLDRKNIQY
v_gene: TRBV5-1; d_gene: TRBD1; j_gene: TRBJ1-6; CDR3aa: ASSLGGGVSPLH
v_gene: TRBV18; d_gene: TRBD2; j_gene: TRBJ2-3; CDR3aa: ASSPILSGSFADTQY
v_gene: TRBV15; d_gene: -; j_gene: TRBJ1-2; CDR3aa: ATSANRKDYGYT
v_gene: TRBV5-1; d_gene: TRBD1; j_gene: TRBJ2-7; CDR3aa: ASSLGDRRYEQY
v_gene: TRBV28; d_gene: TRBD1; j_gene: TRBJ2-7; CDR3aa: AAGGQY
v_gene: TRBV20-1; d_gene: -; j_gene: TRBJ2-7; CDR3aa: SASRESEQY
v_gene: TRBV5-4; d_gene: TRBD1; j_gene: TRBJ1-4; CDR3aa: ASSYTGEDEKLF
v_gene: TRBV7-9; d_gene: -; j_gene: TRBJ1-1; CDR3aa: ASSLALGGTEAF
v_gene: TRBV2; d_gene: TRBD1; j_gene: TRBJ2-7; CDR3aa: AMLDRGLEEQY
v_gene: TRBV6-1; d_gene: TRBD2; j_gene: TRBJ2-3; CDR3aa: ASSELGGGPLSRDTQY
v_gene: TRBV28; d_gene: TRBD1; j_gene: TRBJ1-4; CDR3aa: ASSSSGQGGEKLF
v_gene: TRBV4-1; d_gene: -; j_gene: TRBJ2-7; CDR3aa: ASSQPRASYEQY
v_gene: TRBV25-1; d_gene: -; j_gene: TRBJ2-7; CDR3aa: ASRGRGWGEQY
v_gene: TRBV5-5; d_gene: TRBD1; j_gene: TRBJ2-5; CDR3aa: ASSLQGAQETQY
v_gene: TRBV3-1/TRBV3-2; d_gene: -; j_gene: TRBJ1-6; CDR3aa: ASRLTGLQGSPLH
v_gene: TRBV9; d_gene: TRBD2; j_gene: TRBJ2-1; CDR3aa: ASSVIRRLAGSYNEQF
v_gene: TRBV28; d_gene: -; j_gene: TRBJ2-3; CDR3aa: ASSLGPGGADTQY
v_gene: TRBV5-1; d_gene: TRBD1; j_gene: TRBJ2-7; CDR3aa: ASSLATGETYEQY
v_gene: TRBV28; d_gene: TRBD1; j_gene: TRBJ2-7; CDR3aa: ASSPTGSPGEQY
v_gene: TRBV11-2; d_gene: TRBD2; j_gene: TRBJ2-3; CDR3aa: ASSSGGRVDTQY
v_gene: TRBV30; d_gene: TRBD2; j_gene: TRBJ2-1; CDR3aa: AWNQRDLSYNEQF
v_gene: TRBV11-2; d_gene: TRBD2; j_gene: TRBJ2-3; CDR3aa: ASSQILAGEDTQY
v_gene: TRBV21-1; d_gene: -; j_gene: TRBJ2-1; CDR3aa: ASSKKDVRGRLSYNEQF
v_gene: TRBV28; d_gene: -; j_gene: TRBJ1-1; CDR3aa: ASSFQGKAF
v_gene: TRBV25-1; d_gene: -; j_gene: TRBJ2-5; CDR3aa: ASSESGTRETQY
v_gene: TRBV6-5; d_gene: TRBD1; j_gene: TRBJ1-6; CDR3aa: ASRPGTGGSPLH
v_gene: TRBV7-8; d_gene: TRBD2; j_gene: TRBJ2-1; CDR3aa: ASSNGGGSYNEQF
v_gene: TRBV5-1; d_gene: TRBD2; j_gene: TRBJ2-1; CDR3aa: ASSLSLAGHNEQF
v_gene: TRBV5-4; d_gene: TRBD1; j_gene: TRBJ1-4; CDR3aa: ASSVGTGANEKLF